Shown below are 6 T cell receptor beta chains from a single sample sequenced in a study of T cells in Graves' hyperthyroidism and ophthalmopathy. RNA transcripts served as the template for amplifying TCR beta CDR3 regions. TCR CDR3 regions were first amplified by RT-PCR with HTBI primers. TCRdb itself ran the multiplex PCR reads through MiXCR, one entry per CDR3 protein. Of about 610,000 distinct CDR3 sequences listed, about 15% are singletons. Source material: blood. These receptors came from a woman between 35 and 50 years old with Graves' ophthalmopathy.

This clonotype came up many times. The chain carries TRBV29-1 and TRBJ1-2; TRBD1 agrees at 7 bases. CDR3 length: 12 amino acids. Germline V gene lookup returns CDR1 SQVTM and CDR2 ANQGSEA. V trimming: 6 bases; J trimming: 8 bases; junction bases outside the gene matches: 9. CDR3 sequence: CSVRQGLGGYTF. The CDR3 coding sequence is TGCAGCGTCAGACAGGGACTGGGAGGCTACACCTTC. The full variable domain, rest sourced from reference TRBV29-1 and TRBJ1-2, is SAVISQKPSRDICQRGTSLTIQCQVDSQVTMMFWYRQQPGQSLTLIATANQGSEATYESGFVIDKFPISRPNLTFSTLTVSNMSPEDSSIYLCSVRQGLGGYTFGSGTRLTVV.

This clonotype was recorded many times. The genes are TRBV24-1 and TRBJ2-5; D is possibly TRBD2 (5 bases). V lost 7 bases and J lost 4, with 18 bases in between. CDR1 KGHDR and CDR2 SFDVKD come from the germline V gene. The CDR3 sequence is 15 residues long. CDR3 in amino acids: CATSDRGFRGETQYF. The CDR3 region has the DNA TGTGCCACCAGCGATAGAGGTTTCCGGGGAGAGACCCAGTACTTC.

This clonotype was found many times. The chain joins TRBV30 to TRBJ2-5; the D is unclear. Trimming shortened V by 1 base and J by 5 bases, and 2 bases separated the two germline ends. The CDR3 length is 10 residues. Germline values: CDR1 GTSNPN, CDR2 SVGIG (reference sequence). The CDR3 nucleotides read TGTGCCTGGAGTGGGGAGACCCAGTACTTC. This translates into CAWSGETQYF.

Ten or more counts support this clonotype. The genes are TRBV6-5 and TRBJ1-2; possibly TRBD1 for D (5 bases). The CDR3 covers 14 residues. V gave up 2 bases and J gave up 8 bases, with 15 bases separating them. Per germline, CDR1 MNHEY and CDR2 SVGAGI. The CDR3 loop is CASSYRGEPRGYTF. In DNA, the CDR3 is TGTGCCAGCAGTTACAGGGGAGAGCCTAGGGGCTACACCTTC.

Many counts were recorded for this clonotype. CDR3 sequence (DNA): TGCGCCAGCAGCGCCCAGGGTTTGGCCACTGAAGCTTTCTTT. Its protein product is CASSAQGLATEAFF. The chain joins TRBV4-1 to TRBJ1-1; possible D gene TRBD1, 5 bases. Germline V gives CDR1 MGHRA, CDR2 YSYEKL. The CDR3 runs 14 residues. Deletions cut 5 bases from V and 4 bases from J, with 14 bases between.

This clonotype was counted a few times. The chain couples TRBV7-2 to TRBJ2-5, with D unclear. This CDR3 is built from 15 residues. Germline loops: CDR1 SGHTA, CDR2 FQGNSA. V lost 1 base, J lost 5 bases, and 14 bases lay in between. CDR3 DNA sequence: TGTGCCAGCAGCTTAGACTCAAGGGTGGGGGAGACCCAGTACTTC. Residues: CASSLDSRVGETQYF.